Following are 5 T cell receptor beta chains from one sample sequenced in a study of regulatory T cells in long-lasting Graves disease. Stated time point: persistent/refractory GD, antithyroid drugs over 5 years with positive TRAb. Researchers made the TCR library from RNA that was extracted from PBMCs. Through Arm-PCR of CDR3 regions and iRepertoire HTBI primers, TCR beta libraries were built. TCRdb reprocessed the multiplex PCR reads via MiXCR and lists one record per CDR3 protein. The table shows roughly 400,000 distinct CDR3 sequences, with 20% occurring only once. The sample was peripheral blood mononuclear cells (PBMCs), taken when the disease was refractory, from a patient treated with antithyroid drugs. These receptors were taken from a female donor with Graves disease.

This clonotype was counted many times. The germline gene is not matched at one end of the junction; a read error may be the cause. This chain connects TRBV7-2 to TRBJ1-5; weak D call: TRBD1 (6 bases). Germline CDR1 reads SGHTA; CDR2 reads FQGNSA. There are 15 residues in the CDR3. The CDR3 sequence is CANSKGGGSNQPQHF. As DNA, the CDR3 is TGTGCCAACAGCAAAGGGGGGGGGAGCAATCAGCCCCAGCATTTT.

There are many counts of this clonotype. The V gene is TRBV28, the J gene TRBJ1-2; the D is unclear. CDR3 size: 12 residues. The germline CDR1 and CDR2 sequences are MDHEN and SYDVKM. V lost 3 bases and J 6 bases, leaving 8 bases between the germline ends. CDR3 amino acids: CASSFRGNGYTF. The CDR3, as DNA: TGTGCCAGCAGTTTCCGTGGTAATGGCTACACCTTC.

Points on this clonotype: This could be a read error, since a much larger clone is one nucleotide away. This rearrangement joins TRBV28 to TRBJ1-2, with 10 bases fitting TRBD1. The CDR3 runs 18 residues. The germline CDR1 and CDR2 sequences are MDHEN and SYDVKM. The V and J ends lost 4 bases and 4 bases, in that order; junction bases with no gene match: 15. DNA of the CDR3: TGTGCCAGCAGTTCGAGGGGGACAGGGGTTACGGGTAGCTATGGCTACACCTTC. Translated, it gives CASSSRGTGVTGSYGYTF.

V gene TRBV6-5 combines with J gene TRBJ1-2; TRBD1 matches 10 bases. The length of the CDR3 is 15 residues. Germline values: CDR1 MNHEY, CDR2 SVGAGI. V lost 2 bases and J lost 7; bases outside the gene matches: 7. The CDR3 DNA sequence: TGTGCCAGCAGTTACCGTCCCGGGACAGGGGCTGGCTACACCTTC. Translating it yields CASSYRPGTGAGYTF.

CDR3 sequence: CASSSRTGGSEQFF. DNA of the CDR3: TGTGCCAGCAGCTCGAGGACAGGGGGGAGTGAGCAGTTCTTC. The chain carries TRBV7-2 and TRBJ2-1; 10 bases fit TRBD1. This CDR3 spans 14 amino acids. Germline trimming cut 4 bases from V and 9 bases from J; bases unmatched to any gene: 6. Germline-derived CDR1 and CDR2 are SGHTA and FQGNSA. The full variable domain, with the rest looked up from reference TRBV7-2 and TRBJ2-1, is GAGVSQSPSNKVTEKGKDVELRCDPISGHTALYWYRQSLGQGLEFLIYFQGNSAPDKSGLPSDRFSAERTGGSVSTLTIQRTQQEDSAVYLCASSSRTGGSEQFFGPGTRLTVL.